This TCR beta chain was documented in a study of T cell repertoires in cytomegalovirus infection. Across the whole study: CMV infection and matching HLA type were both indicated by public TCR beta signatures.

CDR3 size: 16 residues. V was clipped by 3 bases and J by 5 bases; unmatched bases: 8. TCRdb redid the calling of the reads with MiXCR, one entry per CDR3 protein. The sample lists about 500,000 distinct CDR3 sequences, roughly a third occurring once. A word on this clonotype: Antigen specificity is unknown.

This TCR came from a human donor in good health (CMV status not recorded). Some clones in this sample may be carry-over from other donors' samples. The rearrangement links TRBV12-3 or TRBV12-4 to TRBJ2-1, with TRBD2 matching 9 bases. The material was cultured PBMCs, obtained from culture after CMV antigen stimulation. CDR3 region: CASSFRLAGRNNEQFF. As DNA, the CDR3 is TGTGCCAGCAGTTTCCGGCTAGCGGGGAGGAACAATGAGCAGTTCTTC.